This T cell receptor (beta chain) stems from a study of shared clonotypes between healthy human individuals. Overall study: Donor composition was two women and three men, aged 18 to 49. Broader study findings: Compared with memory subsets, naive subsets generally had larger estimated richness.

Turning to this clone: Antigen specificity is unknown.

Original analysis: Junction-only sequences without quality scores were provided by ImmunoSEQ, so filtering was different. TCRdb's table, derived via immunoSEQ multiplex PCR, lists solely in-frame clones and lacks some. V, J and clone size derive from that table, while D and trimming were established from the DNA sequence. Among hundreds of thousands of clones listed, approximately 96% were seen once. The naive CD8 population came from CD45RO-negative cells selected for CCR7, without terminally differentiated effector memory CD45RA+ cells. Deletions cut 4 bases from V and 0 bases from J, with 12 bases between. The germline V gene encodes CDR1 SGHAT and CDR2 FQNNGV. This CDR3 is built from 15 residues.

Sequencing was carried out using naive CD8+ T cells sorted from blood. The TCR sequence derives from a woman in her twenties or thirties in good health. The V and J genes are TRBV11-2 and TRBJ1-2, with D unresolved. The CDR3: CASSSPRETNYGYTF. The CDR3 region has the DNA TGTGCCAGCAGCTCCCCAAGAGAAACTAACTATGGCTACACCTTC.